This TCR beta chain was observed in a study of T-cell memory formation after mild COVID-19. Study as a whole: Most TCR clusters belonged to a single donor.

TCRdb recomputed calls from the 5' RACE reads with MiXCR, one row per CDR3 protein. The table has 150,000 to 200,000 distinct CDR3 sequences, roughly 15% seen once; the top ten hold roughly an eighth. Study findings and constraints: The finding that pre-infection memory included some responding clones suggested that cross-reactive memory joined. Clones contracting over day 15 to 85 were CD4/CD8 balanced, with later expanders leaning CD4+.

Looked up from germline, CDR1 is SGHAT and CDR2 is FQNNGV. This CDR3 spans 15 amino acids. The ends were cut back, 2 bases at V and 4 bases at J, with 13 bases in the middle. At least ten counts were recorded for this clonotype. Its antigen is currently unknown. The chain joins TRBV11-2 to TRBJ2-3, with D maybe TRBD1 (6 bases). Sequenced sample: PBMCs or a T cell subset sorted from them (not recorded which). This TCR derives from an adult woman who had mild COVID-19 (a few samples of this study predate the infection). Cell type and time point are not known. The CDR3 coding sequence is TGTGCCAGCAGCTTAATACAGGGTGGTCCAGATACGCAGTATTTT. Protein: CASSLIQGGPDTQYF.